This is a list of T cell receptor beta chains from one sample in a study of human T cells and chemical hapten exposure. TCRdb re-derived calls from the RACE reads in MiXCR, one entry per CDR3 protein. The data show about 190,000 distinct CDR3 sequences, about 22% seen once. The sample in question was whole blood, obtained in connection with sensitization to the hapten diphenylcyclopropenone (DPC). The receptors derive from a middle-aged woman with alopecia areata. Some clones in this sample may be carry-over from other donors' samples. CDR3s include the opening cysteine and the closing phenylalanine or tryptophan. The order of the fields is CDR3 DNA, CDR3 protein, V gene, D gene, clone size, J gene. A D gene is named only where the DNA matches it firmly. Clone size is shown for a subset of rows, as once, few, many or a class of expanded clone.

CDR3 DNA: TGTGCCAGCAGCTTAGAGGGGACAGTAAAAAACATTCAGTACTTC
CDR3 protein: CASSLEGTVKNIQYF
V gene: TRBV7-2
D gene: TRBD1
clone size: few
J gene: TRBJ2-4

CDR3 DNA: TGTGCCACCAGCCGCCAGGAGGTCACTGAAGCTTTCTTT
CDR3 protein: CATSRQEVTEAFF
V gene: TRBV15
D gene: NA
clone size: few
J gene: TRBJ1-1

CDR3 DNA: TGTGCCAGCGGGGGTTCCCTCTCCTACGAGCAGTACTTC
CDR3 protein: CASGGSLSYEQYF
V gene: TRBV12-3/TRBV12-4
D gene: NA
clone size: NA
J gene: TRBJ2-7

CDR3 DNA: TGTGCCAGCAGCGTAAATGCAAAGGTCTCCTACAATGAGCAGTTCTTC
CDR3 protein: CASSVNAKVSYNEQFF
V gene: TRBV9
D gene: NA
clone size: few
J gene: TRBJ2-1

CDR3 DNA: TGTGCCAGCAGCTTGGCTGGGGAGGGCTACACCTTC
CDR3 protein: CASSLAGEGYTF
V gene: TRBV7-8
D gene: NA
clone size: NA
J gene: TRBJ1-2

CDR3 DNA: TGTGCCAGCAGCCGATTCCAGGGGGCTTTCTACAATGAGCAGTTCTTC
CDR3 protein: CASSRFQGAFYNEQFF
V gene: TRBV7-6
D gene: TRBD1
clone size: NA
J gene: TRBJ2-1

CDR3 DNA: TGTGCCAGCAGTTACTCGAAGTATGAAAAACTGTTTTTT
CDR3 protein: CASSYSKYEKLFF
V gene: TRBV6-5
D gene: NA
clone size: few
J gene: TRBJ1-4

CDR3 DNA: TGCGCCAGCAGCCAAGCCCGGACAGGGCAATTACCAACTAATGAAAAACTGTTTTTT
CDR3 protein: CASSQARTGQLPTNEKLFF
V gene: TRBV4-3
D gene: TRBD1
clone size: NA
J gene: TRBJ1-4

CDR3 DNA: TGCGCCAGCAGCCAAGATGTGGATGGGTTGAGGGCCACCGGGGAGCTGTTTTTT
CDR3 protein: CASSQDVDGLRATGELFF
V gene: TRBV4-1
D gene: NA
clone size: once
J gene: TRBJ2-2

CDR3 DNA: TGTGCCAGCAGTTTTAGTCGCCAGGATACGCAGTATTTT
CDR3 protein: CASSFSRQDTQYF
V gene: TRBV27
D gene: NA
clone size: many
J gene: TRBJ2-3

CDR3 DNA: TGTGCCAGCAGTTACCATGCAACTAGCTCTGGGGCCAACGTCCTGACTTTC
CDR3 protein: CASSYHATSSGANVLTF
V gene: TRBV6-6
D gene: NA
clone size: NA
J gene: TRBJ2-6